These 19 T cell receptor beta chains were sequenced from one sample in a study of technical replicates of blood from several donors. Libraries were prepared by immunoSEQ multiplex PCR; TCRdb keeps only in-frame clonotypes and omits some of them. The sample carries about 83,000 clones, about 92% recorded once. The sequenced material came from T cells isolated from PBMCs. The receptors were gathered from a human donor in good health.

The chain couples TRBV6-1 to TRBJ1-2; D may be TRBD1 (5 bases). V lost 6 bases and J 5 bases, leaving 10 bases between the germline ends. Germline V lookup: CDR1 MNHNS, CDR2 SASEGT. CDR3 length: 12 residues. DNA for the CDR3: TGTGCCAGCAGCATTACAGGATATGGCTACACCTTC. Translating it yields CASSITGYGYTF.

CDR3 in DNA: TGTGCCAGCAGTGCCCAAGAGGTGACAGGGTACGGCACAGATACGCAGTATTTT. This translates into CASSAQEVTGYGTDTQYF. The chain employs TRBV27 and TRBJ2-3; TRBD1 matches 7 bases. The J segment lost 1 base and the V segment lost 5 bases, leaving 15 bases of the junction unmatched. This CDR3 region has 18 residues. CDR1 is MNHEY, CDR2 SMNVEV, per germline (reference sequence).

The chain carries TRBV6-5 and TRBJ2-7, with D possibly matching TRBD2 (5 bases). Germline CDR1 is MNHEY and CDR2 is SVGAGI. This CDR3 is built from 15 residues. Trimming took off 0 bases at V and 5 bases at J, with 14 bases between the two ends. The CDR3 nucleotides read TGTGCCAGCAGTTACTCGCGAAGGGCCGGGGACGAGCAGTACTTC. Translation gives CASSYSRRAGDEQYF.

This clone was recorded only once. The CDR3 bases are TGTGCCAGCAGTTTTGACACCGCCTACAATGAGCAGTTCTTC. Residues: CASSFDTAYNEQFF. This chain uses TRBV2 with TRBJ2-1; D gene uncertain. Trimming pared 5 bases from V and 2 bases from J, leaving 10 bases between. This CDR3 is 14 amino acids long. Germline loops: CDR1 SNHLY, CDR2 FYNNEI. The full variable domain, rest sourced from reference TRBV2 and TRBJ2-1, is EPEVTQTPSHQVTQMGQEVILRCVPISNHLYFYWYRQILGQKVEFLVSFYNNEISEKSEIFDDQFSVERPDGSNFTLKIRSTKLEDSAMYFCASSFDTAYNEQFFGPGTRLTVL.

The chain links TRBV19 to TRBJ1-1; 12 bases map to TRBD1. There are 15 residues in the CDR3. CDR1 and CDR2 (germline): LNHDA, SQIVND (reference sequence). With 4 bases clipped from V and 4 bases from J, the junction kept 4 bases outside the gene matches. This CDR3 is CASSRGTGGFTEAFF. The CDR3 nucleotides read TGTGCCAGTAGTAGGGGGACAGGGGGCTTCACTGAAGCTTTCTTT. The variable domain in full, completed from reference TRBV19 and TRBJ1-1, reads DGGITQSPKYLFRKEGQNVTLSCEQNLNHDAMYWYRQDPGQGLRLIYYSQIVNDFQKGDIAEGYSVSREKKESFPLTVTSAQKNPTAFYLCASSRGTGGFTEAFFGQGTRLTVV.

J is TRBJ2-7 and V is TRBV29-1; D might be TRBD1 (6 bases). This CDR3 region has 12 residues. Trimming took off 6 bases at V and 5 bases at J, with 14 bases between the two ends. In germline, CDR1 is SQVTM, CDR2 ANQGSEA. The CDR3 region is CSVPGDLHEQYF. The CDR3 DNA reads TGCAGCGTGCCAGGGGATCTCCACGAGCAGTACTTC.

The CDR3 protein is CASSLRDSKSYNEQFF. The CDR3 nucleotides read TGTGCCAGCAGCCTAAGGGACAGCAAATCCTACAATGAGCAGTTCTTC. V and J are TRBV11-3 and TRBJ2-1; 7 bases are a match to TRBD1. The CDR3 has 16 residues. Germline V lookup: CDR1 SGHNT, CDR2 YENEEA. The trim removed 5 bases at V and 1 base at J, leaving 8 bases unmatched.

V and J are TRBV10-2 and TRBJ2-1; perhaps TRBD2 as D (6 bases). The CDR3 is made up of 15 amino acids. CDR1 is WSHSY and CDR2 is SAAADI in the germline V gene. The germline V and J ends were trimmed by 7 bases and 6 bases, with 19 bases remaining between them. CDR3 nucleotide sequence: TGCGCCAGCAACGACGAGCGGGTTTCGGCCAATGAGCAGTTCTTC. Protein product: CASNDERVSANEQFF.

The chain employs TRBV28 and TRBJ1-2; D ambiguous. This CDR3 comprises 12 residues. Germline loops: CDR1 MDHEN, CDR2 SYDVKM. Trimming left V 8 bases short and J 6 bases short, with 13 bases between. CDR3 DNA sequence: TGTGCCAGCCTCCACGTCGAGGATGGCTACACCTTC. This encodes CASLHVEDGYTF.

V gene TRBV14 combines with J gene TRBJ1-2; maybe TRBD1 (5 bases). The CDR3 runs 12 residues. V lost 4 bases, J lost 8 bases, and 11 bases lay in between. CDR1 SGHDN and CDR2 FVKESK come from the germline V gene. The CDR3 loop is CASSLSGGGYTF. For the CDR3, the DNA is TGTGCCAGCAGCCTCAGTGGGGGGGGCTACACCTTC.

This sequence joins TRBV13 and TRBJ1-4; no clear D gene. The germline V gene has CDR1 PRHDT and CDR2 FYEKMQ (reference sequence). This CDR3 comprises 14 residues. V was cut by 5 bases and J by 3 bases, with 10 bases left in between. For the CDR3, the DNA is TGTGCCAGCAGCCGAGGGTTTGCTAATGAAAAACTGTTTTTT. Encoded protein: CASSRGFANEKLFF.

V gene TRBV7-6 combines with J gene TRBJ2-1, with D perhaps matching TRBD1 (5 bases). With 0 bases removed from V and 0 bases from J, the gap between germline ends came to 12 bases. Germline V gene sequence: CDR1 SGHVS, CDR2 FNYEAQ. The CDR3 is 17 residues long. The CDR3 protein is CASSLAGHYSSYNEQFF. The CDR3 DNA sequence: TGTGCCAGCAGCTTAGCCGGACATTACAGCTCCTACAATGAGCAGTTCTTC.

This clone was seen a single time. V and J are TRBV30 and TRBJ1-2; 7 bases match TRBD1. The CDR3 sequence is 13 residues long. Germline V gene data show CDR1 as GTSNPN and CDR2 as SVGIG (reference sequence). J gave up 6 bases and V 2 bases, and 6 bases lay outside the gene matches. CDR3 amino acids: CAWSQRGQHGYTF. The CDR3, as DNA: TGTGCCTGGAGTCAAAGGGGGCAACATGGCTACACCTTC.

In this sample, this clone turned up once. This sequence joins TRBV4-1 and TRBJ1-5; D is unclear. The CDR3 runs to 17 residues. V was shortened by 2 bases and J by 0 bases, with 14 bases between the two germline ends. Germline CDR1 and CDR2: MGHRA and YSYEKL. The CDR3 loop reads CASSQFHGRDSNQPQHF. The CDR3 DNA reads as TGCGCCAGCAGCCAATTTCACGGGAGAGATAGCAATCAGCCCCAGCATTTT.

J is TRBJ1-2 and V is TRBV11-2; 8 bases map to TRBD1. V was clipped by 5 bases and J by 8 bases; unmatched bases: 7. The CDR3 loop spans 13 amino acids. Germline V CDR1 and CDR2: SGHAT, FQNNGV. The CDR3 region is CASSPGGMWGYTF. DNA for the CDR3: TGTGCCAGCAGCCCAGGGGGCATGTGGGGCTACACCTTC.

The chain is built from TRBV7-9 and TRBJ2-7; D not resolved. Trimming removed 6 bases at V and 6 bases at J, with 9 bases between. This CDR3 region has 11 residues. Per the germline V gene, CDR1 is SEHNR and CDR2 is FQNEAQ (reference sequence). This CDR3 reads CASSSFIEQYF. The CDR3 region has the DNA TGTGCCAGCAGTTCCTTTATCGAGCAGTACTTC. Supplemented by reference TRBV7-9 and TRBJ2-7, the full variable domain reads DTGVSQNPRHKITKRGQNVTFRCDPISEHNRLYWYRQTLGQGPEFLTYFQNEAQLEKSRLLSDRFSAERPKGSFSTLEIQRTEQGDSAMYLCASSSFIEQYFGPGTRLTVT.

The rearrangement joins TRBV6-6 to TRBJ1-1; D is unclear. The CDR3 is 15 amino acids. Per germline, CDR1 MNHNY and CDR2 SVGAGI (reference sequence). Trimming left V 7 bases short and J 0 bases short, with 15 bases between. The CDR3 bases are TGTGCCAGCACCTCGGGAATCGGGGTGAACACTGAAGCTTTCTTT. It codes for CASTSGIGVNTEAFF.

This rearrangement joins TRBV15 to TRBJ2-3; the D is unclear. The CDR3 length is 14 residues. Germline CDR1 is LNHNV and CDR2 is YYDKDF (reference sequence). V lost 0 bases, J lost 1 base, and 5 bases lay in between. CDR3 amino acids: CATSRDPGTDTQYF. The CDR3 DNA reads as TGTGCCACCAGCAGAGATCCTGGCACAGATACGCAGTATTTT.

This chain uses TRBV10-2 with TRBJ1-2; the D gene is possibly TRBD1 (6 bases). V lost 7 bases to trimming and J lost 6 bases, with 15 bases between them. CDR1 and CDR2 from the germline V gene are WSHSY and SAAADI. The CDR3 totals 13 residues. Here the CDR3 DNA reads TGCGCCAGCACGGAGGGGGGGAGCGATGGCTACACCTTC. It codes for CASTEGGSDGYTF.